The clone carrying this TCR beta chain was found once. The data stem from a study of blood T cell repertoires in COVID-19. Background on the study: The analysed material was cDNA or gDNA that came from T cells, B-cell-depleted T cells, or PBMCs.

In the authors' workflow: How many nucleated cells were present was estimated from reference gene primer amplification. The method was immunoSEQ multiplex PCR; TCRdb's version includes in-frame clones alone and lacks a portion of them. That table is the source of V, J and clone size, and D and trimming were worked out from the DNA. This table holds roughly 440,000 clones, 70% to 90% found once. Those enrolled in Seattle joined during active infection and were followed longitudinally afterward. Trimming pared 7 bases from V and 7 bases from J, leaving 17 bases between. Germline CDR1 LNHDA, CDR2 SQIVND (reference sequence). The CDR3 contains 14 residues.

Source material: peripheral blood. This chain uses TRBV19 with TRBJ1-5; D is undetermined. This clonotype was sampled from a woman in her forties or fifties with COVID-19, enrolled during active disease. The CDR3, as DNA: TGTGCCAGTATGGCCCTGCCGTTAATCCAGCCCCAGCATTTT. Amino acids: CASMALPLIQPQHF.